Listed here are 14 T cell receptor beta chains from one sample, sequenced in a study of CD8 T cells in ankylosing spondylitis. TCRdb reprocessed the 5' RACE reads via MiXCR and lists one record per CDR3 protein. This table holds some 350,000 distinct CDR3 sequences, approximately 14% found once. The sample was blood, either unsorted or a sorted T cell fraction (not recorded which). The origin of the receptors is a male donor with ankylosing spondylitis or in good health (not recorded which).

The chain couples TRBV2 to TRBJ2-3; 9 bases fit TRBD2. The CDR3 runs 13 residues. The germline V gene has CDR1 SNHLY and CDR2 FYNNEI. The trim removed 4 bases at V and 6 bases at J, leaving 2 bases unmatched. The DNA for the CDR3 is TGTGCCAGCAGTGGGGGACTAGCCGATACGCAGTATTTT. Protein: CASSGGLADTQYF.

CDR3 loop: CASSRSQRETQYF. In DNA form, the CDR3 reads TGTGCCAGCAGCCGATCCCAGCGAGAGACCCAGTACTTC. The chain couples TRBV12-3 or TRBV12-4 to TRBJ2-5; D is uncertain. V lost 6 bases to trimming and J lost 4 bases, with 12 bases between them. The CDR3 covers 13 residues.

The chain couples TRBV4-1 to TRBJ2-5, with 14 bases identical to TRBD2. Germline V gene sequence: CDR1 MGHRA, CDR2 YSYEKL. The J segment lost 4 bases and the V segment lost 1 base, leaving 11 bases of the junction unmatched. The CDR3 sequence is 19 residues long. The CDR3 is CASSQGEGRGLAGVETQYF. In DNA, the CDR3 is TGCGCCAGCAGCCAAGGGGAGGGGCGGGGACTAGCGGGAGTAGAGACCCAGTACTTC.

The V and J genes are TRBV28 and TRBJ2-5; D tentatively reads TRBD1 or TRBD2 (6 bases each). Germline V gene sequence: CDR1 MDHEN, CDR2 SYDVKM. V was pared by 2 bases and J by 5 bases, with 21 bases between. The CDR3 consists of 17 residues. CDR3 protein: CASSLLLSGKGGETQYF. For the CDR3, the DNA is TGTGCCAGCAGTTTACTCCTATCGGGGAAGGGGGGTGAGACCCAGTACTTC.

The chain joins TRBV4-1 to TRBJ2-4, with D tentatively TRBD2 (6 bases). The germline CDR1 and CDR2 sequences are MGHRA and YSYEKL. The CDR3 has 16 amino acids. Trimming left V 4 bases short and J 3 bases short, with 16 bases between. CDR3 coding DNA: TGCGCCAGCAGCCCCGGACGGGACTTAGACAAAAACATTCAGTACTTC. Protein: CASSPGRDLDKNIQYF.

The V gene is TRBV12-3 or TRBV12-4, the J gene TRBJ2-3; D is uncertain. The V end lost 6 bases, the J end lost 0 bases, and 10 bases lay between the germline ends. CDR3 length equals 14 residues. For the CDR3, the DNA is TGTGCCAGCAGCATTGATAAGAGCACAGATACGCAGTATTTT. The encoded protein is CASSIDKSTDTQYF.

In its sample, this clonotype was seen a few times. The chain combines TRBV14 with TRBJ2-5, with a tentative D call TRBD1 (6 bases). V shed 6 bases and J shed 5 bases, with 16 bases lying between them. The V gene's germline CDR1 is SGHDN and CDR2 FVKESK. The CDR3 covers 14 residues. This chain's CDR3 is CASSPHRVGETQYF. CDR3 nucleotide sequence: TGTGCCAGCAGTCCTCACAGGGTCGGGGAGACCCAGTACTTC.

This chain joins TRBV6-1 and TRBJ1-5; D unclear. The V and J ends lost 8 bases and 2 bases respectively, with 13 bases between them. CDR3 length equals 14 residues. Germline-derived CDR1 and CDR2 are MNHNS and SASEGT. CDR3 nucleotides: TGTGCCAGCCAACCGGGAACGGGCAATCAGCCCCAGCATTTT. This gives the protein CASQPGTGNQPQHF.

This rearrangement joins TRBV5-1 to TRBJ2-5; TRBD1 aligns across 9 bases. CDR1 SGHRS and CDR2 YFSETQ come from the germline V gene. The CDR3 sequence is 15 residues long. Unmatched junction bases numbered 6, after V lost 2 bases and J lost 4 bases. In nucleotides, the CDR3 is TGCGCCAGCAGCTTAGATACAGGGGGCCGAGAGACCCAGTACTTC. This gives the protein CASSLDTGGRETQYF.

This clonotype has at least ten counts. This chain connects TRBV29-1 to TRBJ2-1, with D hard to call. Germline values: CDR1 SQVTM, CDR2 ANQGSEA. The CDR3 totals 13 residues. V shed 4 bases and J shed 5 bases, with 12 bases lying between them. CDR3 in amino acids: CSVGKGRHNEQFF. CDR3 coding DNA: TGCAGCGTTGGAAAGGGAAGGCACAATGAGCAGTTCTTC.

This clonotype has only a few counts. V gene TRBV29-1 combines with J gene TRBJ2-6; no clear D gene. The germline V and J ends were trimmed by 6 bases and 0 bases, with 6 bases remaining between them. The CDR3 spans 13 residues. The germline V gene encodes CDR1 SQVTM and CDR2 ANQGSEA. In DNA, the CDR3 is TGCAGCGTGGACCTCTCTGGGGCCAACGTCCTGACTTTC. It is translated as CSVDLSGANVLTF. The full variable domain, its missing parts supplied by reference TRBV29-1 and TRBJ2-6, is SAVISQKPSRDICQRGTSLTIQCQVDSQVTMMFWYRQQPGQSLTLIATANQGSEATYESGFVIDKFPISRPNLTFSTLTVSNMSPEDSSIYLCSVDLSGANVLTFGAGSRLTVL.

The chain employs TRBV5-1 and TRBJ2-5; D tentatively fits TRBD1 or TRBD2 (5 bases each). This CDR3 spans 15 amino acids. The V gene's germline CDR1 is SGHRS and CDR2 YFSETQ. V lost 0 bases, J lost 4 bases, and 13 bases lay in between. As DNA, the CDR3 is TGCGCCAGCAGCTTGGGAGGGGCGGCCCGAGAGACCCAGTACTTC. This gives the protein CASSLGGAARETQYF.

The rearrangement uses TRBV11-2 and TRBJ2-2; 8 positions agree with TRBD2. Germline CDR1 is SGHAT and CDR2 is FQNNGV. This CDR3 is built from 17 residues. The J segment lost 2 bases and the V segment lost 7 bases, leaving 12 bases of the junction unmatched. CDR3 protein: CASTTPGGGLNTGELFF. Written as DNA, the CDR3 is TGTGCCAGCACCACCCCAGGCGGGGGGCTCAACACCGGGGAGCTGTTTTTT.

This clonotype was detected only a few times. This chain uses TRBV4-2 with TRBJ2-3; the match to TRBD2 covers 8 bases. The germline V gene encodes CDR1 LGHNA and CDR2 YNFKEQ. The CDR3 covers 16 residues. The J segment lost 5 bases and the V segment lost 2 bases, leaving 9 bases of the junction unmatched. The chain's CDR3 is CASSQSSAGVGDTQYF. Here the CDR3 DNA reads TGTGCCAGCAGCCAATCGTCAGCGGGAGTAGGAGATACGCAGTATTTT.